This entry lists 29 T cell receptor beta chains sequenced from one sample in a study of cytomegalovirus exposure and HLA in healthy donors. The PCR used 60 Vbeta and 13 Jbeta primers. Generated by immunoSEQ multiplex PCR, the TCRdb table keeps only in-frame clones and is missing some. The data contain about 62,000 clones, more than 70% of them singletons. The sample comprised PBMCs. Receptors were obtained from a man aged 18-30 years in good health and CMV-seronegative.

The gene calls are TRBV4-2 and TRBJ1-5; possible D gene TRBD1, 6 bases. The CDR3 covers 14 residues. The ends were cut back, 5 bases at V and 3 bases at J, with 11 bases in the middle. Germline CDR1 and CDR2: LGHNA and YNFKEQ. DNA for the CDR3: TGTGCCAGCAGCACCGGGGGGGCCAATCAGCCCCAGCATTTT. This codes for CASSTGGANQPQHF.

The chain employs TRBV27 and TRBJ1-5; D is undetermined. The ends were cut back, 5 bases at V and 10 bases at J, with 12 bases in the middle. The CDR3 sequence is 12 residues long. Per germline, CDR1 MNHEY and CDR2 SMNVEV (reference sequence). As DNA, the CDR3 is TGTGCCAGCAGTCCCGGGATCAGCCCCCAGCATTTT. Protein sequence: CASSPGISPQHF.

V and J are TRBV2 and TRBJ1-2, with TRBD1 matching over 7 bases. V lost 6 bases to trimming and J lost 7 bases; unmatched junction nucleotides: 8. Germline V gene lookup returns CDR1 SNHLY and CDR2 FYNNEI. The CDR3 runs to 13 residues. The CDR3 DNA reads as TGTGCCAGCAGACAAACAGGGGCCAGTGGCTACACCTTC. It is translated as CASRQTGASGYTF. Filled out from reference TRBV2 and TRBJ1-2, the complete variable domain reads EPEVTQTPSHQVTQMGQEVILRCVPISNHLYFYWYRQILGQKVEFLVSFYNNEISEKSEIFDDQFSVERPDGSNFTLKIRSTKLEDSAMYFCASRQTGASGYTFGSGTRLTVV.

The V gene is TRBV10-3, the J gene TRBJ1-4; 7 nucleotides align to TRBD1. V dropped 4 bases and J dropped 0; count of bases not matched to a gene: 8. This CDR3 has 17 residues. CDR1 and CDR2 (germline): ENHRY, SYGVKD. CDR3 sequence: CAISARQGGTTNEKLFF. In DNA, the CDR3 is TGTGCCATCAGTGCAAGACAGGGTGGAACAACTAATGAAAAACTGTTTTTT.

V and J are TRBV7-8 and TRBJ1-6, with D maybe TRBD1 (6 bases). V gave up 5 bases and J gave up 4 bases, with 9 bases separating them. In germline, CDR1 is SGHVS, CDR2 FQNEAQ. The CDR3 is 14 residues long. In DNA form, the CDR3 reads TGTGCCAGCAGCCAAGGACAGTATAATTCACCCCTCCACTTT. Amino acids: CASSQGQYNSPLHF.

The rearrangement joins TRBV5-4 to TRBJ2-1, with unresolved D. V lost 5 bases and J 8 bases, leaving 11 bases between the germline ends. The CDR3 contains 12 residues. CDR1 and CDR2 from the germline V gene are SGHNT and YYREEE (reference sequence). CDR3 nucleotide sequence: TGTGCCAGCAGTGTTGTGAGTGATGAGCAGTTCTTC. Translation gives CASSVVSDEQFF. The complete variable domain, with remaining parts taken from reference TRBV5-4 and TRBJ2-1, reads ETGVTQSPTHLIKTRGQQVTLRCSSQSGHNTVSWYQQALGQGPQFIFQYYREEENGRGNFPPRFSGLQFPNYSSELNVNALELDDSALYLCASSVVSDEQFFGPGTRLTVL.

In nucleotides, the CDR3 is TGTGCCAGCAGCTCTACATGGACAGGGGGAAGTCAGCCCCAGCATTTT. Translated: CASSSTWTGGSQPQHF. This chain uses TRBV7-9 with TRBJ1-5, with 10 bases aligning to TRBD1. Looked up from germline, CDR1 is SEHNR and CDR2 is FQNEAQ (reference sequence). The CDR3 contains 16 residues. The V and J ends lost 4 bases and 6 bases, in that order; junction bases with no gene match: 9.

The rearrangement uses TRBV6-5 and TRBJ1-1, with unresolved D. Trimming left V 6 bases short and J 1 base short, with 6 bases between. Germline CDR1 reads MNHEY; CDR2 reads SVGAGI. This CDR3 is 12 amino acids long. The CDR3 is CASRSGNTEAFF. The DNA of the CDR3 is TGTGCCAGCAGGTCGGGGAACACTGAAGCTTTCTTT.

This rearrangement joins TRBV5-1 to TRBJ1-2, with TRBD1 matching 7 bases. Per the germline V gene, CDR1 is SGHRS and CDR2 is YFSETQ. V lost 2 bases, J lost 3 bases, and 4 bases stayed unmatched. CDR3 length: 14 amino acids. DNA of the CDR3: TGCGCCAGCAGCTTTGACACAGGGGACTATGGCTACACCTTC. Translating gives CASSFDTGDYGYTF.

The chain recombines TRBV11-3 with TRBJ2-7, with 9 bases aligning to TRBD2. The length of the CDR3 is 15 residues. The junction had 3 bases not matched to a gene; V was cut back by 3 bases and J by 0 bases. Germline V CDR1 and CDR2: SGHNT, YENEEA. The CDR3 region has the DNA TGTGCCAGCAGCTTGGTAGCGGGGGCCTCCTACGAGCAGTACTTC. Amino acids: CASSLVAGASYEQYF. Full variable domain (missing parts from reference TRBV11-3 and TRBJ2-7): EAGVVQSPRYKIIEKKQPVAFWCNPISGHNTLYWYLQNLGQGPELLIRYENEEAVDDSQLPKDRFSAERLKGVDSTLKIQPAELGDSAVYLCASSLVAGASYEQYFGPGTRLTVT.

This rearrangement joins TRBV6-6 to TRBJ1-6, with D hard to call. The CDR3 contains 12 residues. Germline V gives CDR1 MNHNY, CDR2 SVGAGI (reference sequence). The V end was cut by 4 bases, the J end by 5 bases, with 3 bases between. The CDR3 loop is CASSLNNSPLHF. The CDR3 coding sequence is TGTGCCAGCAGTTTAAATAATTCACCCCTCCACTTT.

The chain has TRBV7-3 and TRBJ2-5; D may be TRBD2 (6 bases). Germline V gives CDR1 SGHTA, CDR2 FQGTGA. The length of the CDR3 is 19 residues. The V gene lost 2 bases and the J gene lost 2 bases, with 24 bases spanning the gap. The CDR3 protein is CASSLLGGRGPNQQETQYF. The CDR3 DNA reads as TGTGCCAGCAGCTTACTGGGTGGGCGGGGACCTAATCAACAAGAGACCCAGTACTTC.

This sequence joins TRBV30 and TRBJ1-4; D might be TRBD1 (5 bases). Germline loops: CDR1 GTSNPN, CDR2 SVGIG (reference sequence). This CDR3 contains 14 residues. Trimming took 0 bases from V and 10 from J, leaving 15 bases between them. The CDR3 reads CAWSVWGEVRKLFF. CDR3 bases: TGTGCCTGGAGTGTATGGGGGGAGGTCAGAAAACTGTTTTTT.

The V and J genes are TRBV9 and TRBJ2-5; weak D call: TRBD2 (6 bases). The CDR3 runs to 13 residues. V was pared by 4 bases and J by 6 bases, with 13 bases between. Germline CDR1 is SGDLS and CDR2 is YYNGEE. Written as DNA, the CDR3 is TGTGCCAGCAGCCCGGGGGAAGTTAAGACCCAGTACTTC. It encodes CASSPGEVKTQYF.

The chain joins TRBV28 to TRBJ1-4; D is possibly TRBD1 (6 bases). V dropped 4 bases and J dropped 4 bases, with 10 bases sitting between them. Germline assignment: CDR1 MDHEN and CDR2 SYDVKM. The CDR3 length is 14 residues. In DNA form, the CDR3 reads TGTGCCAGCAGTTCGGGACAAATTAATGAAAAACTGTTTTTT. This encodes CASSSGQINEKLFF.

CDR3 DNA sequence: TGTGCCAGCCAGGACAGTGCGTACGAGCAGTACTTC. This encodes CASQDSAYEQYF. The V call is TRBV6-5, the J call TRBJ2-7; perhaps TRBD1 as D (6 bases). This CDR3 is 12 amino acids long. Germline-derived CDR1 and CDR2 are MNHEY and SVGAGI. Trimming pared 8 bases from V and 4 bases from J, leaving 12 bases between.

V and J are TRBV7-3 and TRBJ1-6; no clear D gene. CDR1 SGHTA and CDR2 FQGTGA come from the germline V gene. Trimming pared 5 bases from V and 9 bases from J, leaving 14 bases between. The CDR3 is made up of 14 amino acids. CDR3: CASSPGREGSPLHF. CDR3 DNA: TGTGCCAGCAGCCCCGGTAGGGAGGGTTCACCCCTCCACTTT.

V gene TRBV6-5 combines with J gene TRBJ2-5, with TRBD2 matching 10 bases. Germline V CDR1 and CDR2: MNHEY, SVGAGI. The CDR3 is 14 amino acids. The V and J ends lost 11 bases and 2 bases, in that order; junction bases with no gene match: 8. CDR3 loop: CASHSGGPQETQYF. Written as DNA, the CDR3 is TGTGCCTCCCATAGCGGGGGGCCTCAAGAGACCCAGTACTTC.

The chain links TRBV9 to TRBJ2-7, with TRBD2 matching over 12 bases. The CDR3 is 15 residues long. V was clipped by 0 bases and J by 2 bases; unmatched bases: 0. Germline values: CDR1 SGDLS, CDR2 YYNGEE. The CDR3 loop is CASSVGTSGTYEQYF. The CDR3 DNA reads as TGTGCCAGCAGCGTAGGGACTAGCGGGACCTACGAGCAGTACTTC.

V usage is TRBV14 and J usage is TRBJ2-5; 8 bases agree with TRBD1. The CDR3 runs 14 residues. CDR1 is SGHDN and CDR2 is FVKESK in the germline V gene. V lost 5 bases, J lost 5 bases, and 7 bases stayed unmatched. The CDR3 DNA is TGTGCCAGCAGCTCCGCAGGGGGCGGGGAGACCCAGTACTTC. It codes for CASSSAGGGETQYF.

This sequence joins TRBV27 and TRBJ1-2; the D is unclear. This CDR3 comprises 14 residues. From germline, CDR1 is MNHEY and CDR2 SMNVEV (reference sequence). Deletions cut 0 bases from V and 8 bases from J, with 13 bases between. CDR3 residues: CASSLSGRTVGYTF. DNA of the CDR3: TGTGCCAGCAGTTTATCCGGCCGGACTGTAGGCTACACCTTC.

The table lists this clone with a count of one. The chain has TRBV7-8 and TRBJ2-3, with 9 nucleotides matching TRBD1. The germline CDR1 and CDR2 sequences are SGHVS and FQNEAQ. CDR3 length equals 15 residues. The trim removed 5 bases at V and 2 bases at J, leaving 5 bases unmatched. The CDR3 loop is CASSLNRGPTDTQYF. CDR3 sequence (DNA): TGTGCCAGCAGCCTCAACAGGGGGCCCACAGATACGCAGTATTTT.

CDR3 in amino acids: CASSGEGGRNEQFF. CDR3 sequence (DNA): TGTGCCAGCAGCGGGGAGGGGGGTCGGAATGAGCAGTTCTTC. V is TRBV9 and J is TRBJ2-1; D might be TRBD2 (7 bases). The V gene's germline CDR1 is SGDLS and CDR2 YYNGEE. Trimming took 3 bases from V and 7 from J, leaving 14 bases between them. This CDR3 comprises 14 residues.

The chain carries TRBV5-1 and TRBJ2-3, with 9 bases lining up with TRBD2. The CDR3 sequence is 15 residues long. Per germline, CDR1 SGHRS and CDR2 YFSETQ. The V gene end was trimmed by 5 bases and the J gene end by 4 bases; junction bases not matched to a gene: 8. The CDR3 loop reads CASRSGRGGADTQYF. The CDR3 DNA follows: TGCGCCAGCAGGAGTGGGCGGGGGGGTGCAGATACGCAGTATTTT. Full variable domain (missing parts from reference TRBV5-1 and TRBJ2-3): KAGVTQTPRYLIKTRGQQVTLSCSPISGHRSVSWYQQTPGQGLQFLFEYFSETQRNKGNFPGRFSGRQFSNSRSEMNVSTLELGDSALYLCASRSGRGGADTQYFGPGTRLTVL.

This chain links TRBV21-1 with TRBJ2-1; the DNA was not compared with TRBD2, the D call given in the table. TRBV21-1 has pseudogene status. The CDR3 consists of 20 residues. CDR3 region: CASSKIMTGTPSYPYNEQFF. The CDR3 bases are TGTGCCAGCAGCAAAATCATGACGGGAACACCGTCCTACCCTTACAATGAGCAGTTCTTC.

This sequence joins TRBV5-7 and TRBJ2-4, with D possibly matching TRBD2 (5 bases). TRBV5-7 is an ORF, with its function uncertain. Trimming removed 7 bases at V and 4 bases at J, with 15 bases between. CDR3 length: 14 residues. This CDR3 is CASYSGVSKNIQYF. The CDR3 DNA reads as TGTGCCAGCTACTCCGGGGTTTCAAAAAACATTCAGTACTTC.

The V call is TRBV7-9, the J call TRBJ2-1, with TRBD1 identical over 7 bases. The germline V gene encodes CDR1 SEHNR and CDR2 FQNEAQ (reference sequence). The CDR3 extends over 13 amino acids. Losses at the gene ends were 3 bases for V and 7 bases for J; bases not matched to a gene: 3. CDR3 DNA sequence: TGTGCCAGCAGCTTTTTACAGGGGAATGAGCAGTTCTTC. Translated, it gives CASSFLQGNEQFF.

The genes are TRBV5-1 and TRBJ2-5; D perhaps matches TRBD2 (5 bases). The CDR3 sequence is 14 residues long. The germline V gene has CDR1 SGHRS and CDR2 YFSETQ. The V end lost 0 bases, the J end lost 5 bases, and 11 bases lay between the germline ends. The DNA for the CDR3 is TGCGCCAGCAGCTTGGCCAGCGGCGGGGAGACCCAGTACTTC. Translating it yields CASSLASGGETQYF.

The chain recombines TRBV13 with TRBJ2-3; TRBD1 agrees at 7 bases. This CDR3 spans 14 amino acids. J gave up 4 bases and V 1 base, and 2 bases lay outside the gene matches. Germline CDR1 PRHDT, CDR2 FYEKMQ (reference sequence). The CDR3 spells CASSLVQGADTQYF. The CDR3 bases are TGTGCCAGCAGCTTAGTCCAGGGGGCAGATACGCAGTATTTT.